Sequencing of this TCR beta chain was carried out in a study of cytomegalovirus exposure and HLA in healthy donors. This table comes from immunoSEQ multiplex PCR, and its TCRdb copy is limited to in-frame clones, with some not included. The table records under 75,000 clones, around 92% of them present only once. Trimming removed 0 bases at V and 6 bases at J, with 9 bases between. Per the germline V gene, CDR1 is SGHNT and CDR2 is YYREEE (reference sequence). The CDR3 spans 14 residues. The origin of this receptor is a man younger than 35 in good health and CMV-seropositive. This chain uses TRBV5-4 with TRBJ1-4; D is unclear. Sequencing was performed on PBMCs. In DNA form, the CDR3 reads TGTGCCAGCAGCTTGGGCCAGGATGATGAAAAACTGTTTTTT. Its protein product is CASSLGQDDEKLFF. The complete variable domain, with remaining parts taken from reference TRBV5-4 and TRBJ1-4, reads ETGVTQSPTHLIKTRGQQVTLRCSSQSGHNTVSWYQQALGQGPQFIFQYYREEENGRGNFPPRFSGLQFPNYSSELNVNALELDDSALYLCASSLGQDDEKLFFGSGTQLSVL.